This is a list of T cell receptor beta chains from one sample in a study of cytomegalovirus exposure and HLA in healthy donors. The data were produced by immunoSEQ multiplex PCR, yet TCRdb's version contains in-frame clones alone and is incomplete. The table has tens of thousands of clones, around 84% seen once. Specimen: PBMCs. Source of these receptors: a human donor in good health. CDR3s include the opening cysteine and the closing phenylalanine or tryptophan. Each record gives: CDR3 length, V gene, J gene, D gene, clone size, CDR3 DNA, CDR3 protein. D genes are given only for firm matches. Only part of the rows carry a size: once, few, many, or a class if the clone is expanded.

len: 16; v_gene: TRBV18; j_gene: TRBJ2-4; d_gene: NA; abundance: NA; CDR3nt: TGTGCCAGCTCACCAGGGGGGAAAGGACCCAAAAACATTCAGTACTTC; CDR3aa: CASSPGGKGPKNIQYF
len: 14; v_gene: TRBV13; j_gene: TRBJ2-7; d_gene: TRBD2; abundance: NA; CDR3nt: TGTGCCAGCAGCTCGGGGACTAGCGGTTACGAGCAGTACTTC; CDR3aa: CASSSGTSGYEQYF
len: 13; v_gene: TRBV27; j_gene: TRBJ1-2; d_gene: TRBD1; abundance: NA; CDR3nt: TGTGCCAGCAGTTTACGACAGGGGGCGGGCTACACCTTC; CDR3aa: CASSLRQGAGYTF
len: 16; v_gene: TRBV11-2; j_gene: TRBJ2-3; d_gene: NA; abundance: NA; CDR3nt: TGTGCCAGCAGCTTAGTTGCGGGAAGGGGAACAGATACGCAGTATTTT; CDR3aa: CASSLVAGRGTDTQYF
len: 14; v_gene: TRBV27; j_gene: TRBJ2-7; d_gene: TRBD1; abundance: NA; CDR3nt: TGTGCCAGCAGTCGTCCGGGACAGGCATACGAGCAGTACTTC; CDR3aa: CASSRPGQAYEQYF
len: 14; v_gene: TRBV5-1; j_gene: TRBJ2-5; d_gene: TRBD1; abundance: NA; CDR3nt: TGCGCCAGCAGCCCCTGGACAGGGGAGGCGACCCAGTACTTC; CDR3aa: CASSPWTGEATQYF
len: 15; v_gene: TRBV9; j_gene: TRBJ2-2; d_gene: NA; abundance: NA; CDR3nt: TGTGCCAGCAACCCGGGAGTGTTGGACACCGGGGAGCTGTTTTTT; CDR3aa: CASNPGVLDTGELFF
len: 14; v_gene: TRBV5-6; j_gene: TRBJ1-1; d_gene: TRBD1; abundance: NA; CDR3nt: TGTGCCAGCAGCGGACAGGGTTGGGACACTGAAGCTTTCTTT; CDR3aa: CASSGQGWDTEAFF
len: 12; v_gene: TRBV6-6; j_gene: TRBJ2-3; d_gene: NA; abundance: NA; CDR3nt: TGTGCCAGCAGCGCGCGTAGAGATACGCAGTATTTT; CDR3aa: CASSARRDTQYF
len: 13; v_gene: TRBV30; j_gene: TRBJ1-2; d_gene: TRBD1; abundance: NA; CDR3nt: TGTGCCTGGAGCGGACAGGGGGCGTATGGCTGCACCTTC; CDR3aa: CAWSGQGAYGCTF
len: 15; v_gene: TRBV12-5; j_gene: TRBJ2-1; d_gene: NA; abundance: NA; CDR3nt: TGTGCTAGTGGTTTGGGGCAGGGGAGAAACGATGAGCAGTTCTTC; CDR3aa: CASGLGQGRNDEQFF
len: 15; v_gene: TRBV6-1; j_gene: TRBJ1-5; d_gene: NA; abundance: NA; CDR3nt: TGTGCCAGCAGTGAAGCGCAATCACAGGGTCAGCCCCAGCATTTT; CDR3aa: CASSEAQSQGQPQHF
len: 14; v_gene: TRBV6-5; j_gene: TRBJ2-3; d_gene: TRBD1; abundance: NA; CDR3nt: TGTGCCAGCAGTTGGGACAGGAGCACAGATACGCAGTATTTT; CDR3aa: CASSWDRSTDTQYF
len: 17; v_gene: TRBV28; j_gene: TRBJ1-2; d_gene: TRBD1; abundance: NA; CDR3nt: TGTGCCAGCAGTTTACGGGGGACAGGGGGTAAGGACTATGGCTACACCTTC; CDR3aa: CASSLRGTGGKDYGYTF
len: 13; v_gene: TRBV5-1; j_gene: TRBJ2-1; d_gene: NA; abundance: NA; CDR3nt: TGCGCCAGTCAGGGACTGGATTACAATGAGCAGTTCTTC; CDR3aa: CASQGLDYNEQFF
len: 16; v_gene: TRBV5-1; j_gene: TRBJ2-3; d_gene: NA; abundance: NA; CDR3nt: TGCGCCAGCAGCGCCCTCCTCAGCGGGCCCACAGATACGCAGTATTTT; CDR3aa: CASSALLSGPTDTQYF
len: 18; v_gene: TRBV11-2; j_gene: TRBJ2-5; d_gene: TRBD1; abundance: NA; CDR3nt: TGTGCCAGCAGCTTTCCCAGGGGGCAGGGATCCAAGCGGGAGACCCAGTACTTC; CDR3aa: CASSFPRGQGSKRETQYF
len: 14; v_gene: TRBV5-1; j_gene: TRBJ2-2; d_gene: NA; abundance: NA; CDR3nt: TGCGCCAGCAGCTTACAGGGAAGGGACGGGGAGCTGTTTTTT; CDR3aa: CASSLQGRDGELFF
len: 13; v_gene: TRBV7-2; j_gene: TRBJ2-1; d_gene: NA; abundance: NA; CDR3nt: TGTGCCAGCAGCTCCGCCAGGAATAGTGAGCAGTTCTTC; CDR3aa: CASSSARNSEQFF
len: 15; v_gene: TRBV18; j_gene: TRBJ2-7; d_gene: NA; abundance: NA; CDR3nt: TGTGCCAGCTCACGAACCCAGGGTACGTCCTACGAGCAGTACTTC; CDR3aa: CASSRTQGTSYEQYF
len: 17; v_gene: TRBV18; j_gene: TRBJ1-1; d_gene: TRBD1; abundance: NA; CDR3nt: TGTGCCAGCTCACCAGCACTCGGACAGGGGGCGTCCACTGAAGCTTTCTTT; CDR3aa: CASSPALGQGASTEAFF
len: 16; v_gene: TRBV23-1; j_gene: TRBJ2-1; d_gene: NA; abundance: NA; CDR3nt: TGCGCCAGCGCCACCCGGAGGGGTAGATCCTACAATGAGCAGTTCTTC; CDR3aa: CASATRRGRSYNEQFF
len: 14; v_gene: TRBV5-5; j_gene: TRBJ1-1; d_gene: NA; abundance: NA; CDR3nt: TGTGCCAGCAGCTTGAGTCAGGGGAACACTGAAGCTTTCTTT; CDR3aa: CASSLSQGNTEAFF
len: 14; v_gene: TRBV4-1; j_gene: TRBJ2-7; d_gene: TRBD1; abundance: NA; CDR3nt: TGCGCCAGCAGCCAAGAGGGACAGTACTACGAGCAGTACTTC; CDR3aa: CASSQEGQYYEQYF
len: 12; v_gene: TRBV27; j_gene: TRBJ2-1; d_gene: NA; abundance: NA; CDR3nt: TGTGCCAGCAGAACAGGGATGCATGAGCAGTTCTTC; CDR3aa: CASRTGMHEQFF
len: 14; v_gene: TRBV18; j_gene: TRBJ2-3; d_gene: NA; abundance: NA; CDR3nt: TGTGCCAGCTCACCCTATGCAGCGGGAGATACGCAGTATTTT; CDR3aa: CASSPYAAGDTQYF
len: 14; v_gene: TRBV28; j_gene: TRBJ2-1; d_gene: NA; abundance: NA; CDR3nt: TGTGCCAGCAGTTTAGGTGGCCCCTACAATGAGCAGTTCTTC; CDR3aa: CASSLGGPYNEQFF
len: 15; v_gene: TRBV7-9; j_gene: TRBJ2-5; d_gene: TRBD1; abundance: NA; CDR3nt: TGTGCCAGCAGCTCCCCCGGGACAGGGGAAGAGACCCAGTACTTC; CDR3aa: CASSSPGTGEETQYF
len: 15; v_gene: TRBV6-5; j_gene: TRBJ1-1; d_gene: NA; abundance: NA; CDR3nt: TGTGCCAGCAGTCTCCGCGCCTCTTTTACAGTTGAAGCTTTCTTT; CDR3aa: CASSLRASFTVEAFF
len: 16; v_gene: TRBV7-3; j_gene: TRBJ2-1; d_gene: TRBD2; abundance: NA; CDR3nt: TGTGCCAGCAGCTTAAATCCGTGGGGACTAGCGAATGAGCAGTTCTTC; CDR3aa: CASSLNPWGLANEQFF
len: 14; v_gene: TRBV7-9; j_gene: TRBJ1-2; d_gene: NA; abundance: NA; CDR3nt: TGTGCCAGCAGCTTAGCTTCTCCCCAGGGAGGCTACACCTTC; CDR3aa: CASSLASPQGGYTF
len: 16; v_gene: TRBV13; j_gene: TRBJ2-1; d_gene: TRBD2; abundance: NA; CDR3nt: TGTGCCAGCTTACGTCGGGCGGGAGTCTCCTACAATGAGCAGTTCTTC; CDR3aa: CASLRRAGVSYNEQFF
len: 12; v_gene: TRBV7-6; j_gene: TRBJ2-7; d_gene: NA; abundance: NA; CDR3nt: TGTGCCAGCAGCTCGTTGAGGGACGAGCAGTACTTC; CDR3aa: CASSSLRDEQYF
len: 17; v_gene: TRBV7-9; j_gene: TRBJ2-1; d_gene: TRBD2; abundance: few; CDR3nt: TGTGCCAGCAGCTTAGAGTTAGCGGGGGGACATGACAATGAGCAGTTCTTC; CDR3aa: CASSLELAGGHDNEQFF
len: 16; v_gene: TRBV4-2; j_gene: TRBJ2-2; d_gene: NA; abundance: NA; CDR3nt: TGTGCCAGCAGCCAAACCCGAGCGGGTCGCGCCGGGGAGCTGTTTTTT; CDR3aa: CASSQTRAGRAGELFF
len: 15; v_gene: TRBV7-2; j_gene: TRBJ2-5; d_gene: NA; abundance: NA; CDR3nt: TGTGCCAGCAGCTTAGCGGGGGGGCCTGGAGAGACCCAGTACTTC; CDR3aa: CASSLAGGPGETQYF
len: 13; v_gene: TRBV25-1; j_gene: TRBJ1-6; d_gene: NA; abundance: NA; CDR3nt: TGTGCCAGCACCCGGGACATCCGTTCACCCCTCCACTTT; CDR3aa: CASTRDIRSPLHF
len: 18; v_gene: TRBV14; j_gene: TRBJ2-1; d_gene: NA; abundance: NA; CDR3nt: TGTGCCAGCAGCCACCCCCGGGCGGGTCCTAGCTCCTACAATGAGCAGTTCTTC; CDR3aa: CASSHPRAGPSSYNEQFF
len: 16; v_gene: TRBV7-2; j_gene: TRBJ2-2; d_gene: NA; abundance: NA; CDR3nt: TGTGCCAGCAGCAACGGACGGAGGTCCGCCGTCGGGGAGCTGTTTTTT; CDR3aa: CASSNGRRSAVGELFF
len: 17; v_gene: TRBV5-4; j_gene: TRBJ2-5; d_gene: TRBD2; abundance: NA; CDR3nt: TGTGCCAGCAGCCCGGCGGGGGGCGGGACCCTGTCGGGGGAGCAGTACTTC; CDR3aa: CASSPAGGGTLSGEQYF
len: 17; v_gene: TRBV4-3; j_gene: TRBJ2-6; d_gene: NA; abundance: NA; CDR3nt: TGCGCCAGCAGCCGGGCCTCGGCACTCTCTGGGGCCAACGTCCTGACTTTC; CDR3aa: CASSRASALSGANVLTF
len: 15; v_gene: TRBV19; j_gene: TRBJ2-4; d_gene: NA; abundance: NA; CDR3nt: TGTGCCAGTAGTAGACTGACGGGGGCCAAAAACATTCAGTACTTC; CDR3aa: CASSRLTGAKNIQYF
len: 14; v_gene: TRBV10-2; j_gene: TRBJ2-2; d_gene: NA; abundance: NA; CDR3nt: TGCGCCAGCAGCCAGACAGGGAACACCGGGGAGCTGTTTTTT; CDR3aa: CASSQTGNTGELFF